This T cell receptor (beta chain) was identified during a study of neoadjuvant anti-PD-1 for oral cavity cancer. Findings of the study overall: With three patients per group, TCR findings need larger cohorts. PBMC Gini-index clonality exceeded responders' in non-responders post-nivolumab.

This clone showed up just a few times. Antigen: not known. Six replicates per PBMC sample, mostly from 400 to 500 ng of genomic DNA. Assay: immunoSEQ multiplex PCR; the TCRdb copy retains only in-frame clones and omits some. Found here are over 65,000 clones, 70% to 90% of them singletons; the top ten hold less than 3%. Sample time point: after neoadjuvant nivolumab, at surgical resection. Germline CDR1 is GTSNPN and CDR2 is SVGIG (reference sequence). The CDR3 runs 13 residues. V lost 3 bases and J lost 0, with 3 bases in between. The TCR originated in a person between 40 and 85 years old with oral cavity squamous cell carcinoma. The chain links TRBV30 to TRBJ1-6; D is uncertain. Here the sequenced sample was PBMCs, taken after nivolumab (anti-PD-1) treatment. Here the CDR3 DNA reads TGTGCCTGGAGCAGCTCCTATAATTCACCCCTCCACTTT. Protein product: CAWSSSYNSPLHF.